The rows below give T cell receptor beta chains drawn from one sample of a study of blood T cell repertoires in COVID-19. The protocol was immunoSEQ multiplex PCR, while the TCRdb copy is restricted to in-frame clones and leaves out a portion. The sample includes roughly 280,000 clones, around 90% of them seen just once. The sequenced sample was PBMCs or T cells enriched from blood (not recorded which). The origin of the receptors is a woman between 50 and 59 years old who had recovered from COVID-19. Both conserved end residues are part of each CDR3. Fields, in order: J gene, V gene, clone size, D gene, CDR3 length, CDR3 protein, CDR3 DNA. The D gene is left open where the match is weak. Part of the rows lack a size; the others show once, few, many or a class for expanded clones.

j_gene: TRBJ2-5
v_gene: TRBV4-3
abundance: -
d_gene: -
len: 16
CDR3aa: CASSQVVVAYQETQYF
CDR3nt: TGCGCCAGCAGCCAAGTCGTCGTGGCTTACCAAGAGACCCAGTACTTC

j_gene: TRBJ2-7
v_gene: TRBV6-1
abundance: -
d_gene: -
len: 14
CDR3aa: CASNRAGQPYEQYF
CDR3nt: TGTGCCAGCAATCGAGCAGGGCAGCCCTACGAGCAGTACTTC

j_gene: TRBJ1-6
v_gene: TRBV28
abundance: -
d_gene: TRBD1
len: 14
CDR3aa: CASIKGKGASPLHF
CDR3nt: TGTGCCAGCATCAAGGGAAAGGGGGCATCACCCCTCCACTTT

j_gene: TRBJ2-2
v_gene: TRBV11-2
abundance: -
d_gene: -
len: 15
CDR3aa: CASSSVQGNTGELFF
CDR3nt: TGTGCCAGCAGCTCGGTACAGGGGAACACCGGGGAGCTGTTTTTT

j_gene: TRBJ1-6
v_gene: TRBV11-3
abundance: -
d_gene: TRBD1
len: 16
CDR3aa: CASSLGDRYVGSPLHF
CDR3nt: TGTGCCAGCAGCTTAGGGGACAGGTATGTGGGATCACCCCTCCACTTT

j_gene: TRBJ2-7
v_gene: TRBV7-9
abundance: -
d_gene: -
len: 15
CDR3aa: CASSLIERPSYEQYF
CDR3nt: TGTGCCAGCAGCTTAATCGAGCGACCCAGCTACGAGCAGTACTTC

j_gene: TRBJ2-2
v_gene: TRBV6-4
abundance: once
d_gene: -
len: 14
CDR3aa: CASSDRGTTGELFF
CDR3nt: TGTGCCAGCAGTGATCGGGGAACCACCGGGGAGCTGTTTTTT

j_gene: TRBJ1-1
v_gene: TRBV20-1
abundance: -
d_gene: -
len: 11
CDR3aa: CSAGGVTEAFF
CDR3nt: TGCAGTGCCGGGGGGGTCACTGAAGCTTTCTTT

j_gene: TRBJ2-7
v_gene: TRBV7-2
abundance: -
d_gene: TRBD2
len: 16
CDR3aa: CASSLRTSGPAYEQYF
CDR3nt: TGTGCCAGCAGCCTACGGACTAGCGGGCCTGCCTACGAGCAGTACTTC

j_gene: TRBJ2-1
v_gene: TRBV29-1
abundance: few
d_gene: TRBD1
len: 12
CDR3aa: CSVVRQGTEQFF
CDR3nt: TGCAGCGTTGTTAGACAGGGAACTGAGCAGTTCTTC

j_gene: TRBJ2-7
v_gene: TRBV13
abundance: -
d_gene: TRBD1
len: 17
CDR3aa: CASSLTSVWGQAYEQYF
CDR3nt: TGTGCCAGCAGCCTAACCTCCGTTTGGGGACAGGCTTACGAGCAGTACTTC

j_gene: TRBJ2-1
v_gene: TRBV13
abundance: -
d_gene: -
len: 15
CDR3aa: CASSLGGSSYNEQFF
CDR3nt: TGTGCCAGCAGCTTAGGCGGGAGCTCCTACAATGAGCAGTTCTTC

j_gene: TRBJ2-1
v_gene: TRBV24-1
abundance: -
d_gene: -
len: 14
CDR3aa: CATSDPRGRNEQFF
CDR3nt: TGTGCCACCAGTGACCCGCGGGGAAGGAATGAGCAGTTCTTC

j_gene: TRBJ2-5
v_gene: TRBV4-3
abundance: -
d_gene: -
len: 14
CDR3aa: CASSQDPERETQYF
CDR3nt: TGCGCCAGCAGCCAAGACCCAGAGCGGGAGACCCAGTACTTC

j_gene: TRBJ1-1
v_gene: TRBV7-2
abundance: once
d_gene: -
len: 13
CDR3aa: CASSLALQGEAFF
CDR3nt: TGTGCCAGCAGCTTAGCACTTCAGGGTGAAGCTTTCTTT

j_gene: TRBJ2-7
v_gene: TRBV28
abundance: -
d_gene: TRBD2
len: 13
CDR3aa: CAARGGLAHEQYF
CDR3nt: TGTGCCGCCCGCGGTGGACTAGCCCACGAGCAGTACTTC

j_gene: TRBJ2-7
v_gene: TRBV6-1
abundance: few
d_gene: TRBD2
len: 14
CDR3aa: CASRLSGSSYEQYF
CDR3nt: TGTGCCAGCAGGCTTAGCGGGAGCTCCTACGAGCAGTACTTC